This T cell receptor beta chain was captured by sequencing in a study of patients and donors after allogeneic stem cell transplantation. Per the germline V gene, CDR1 is MGHDK and CDR2 is SYGVNS. The CDR3 is made up of 15 amino acids. The ends were cut back, 3 bases at V and 0 bases at J, with 11 bases in the middle. TCRdb re-derived calls from the RT-PCR reads in MiXCR, one entry per CDR3 protein. The profile covers roughly 940,000 distinct CDR3 sequences, with about a sixth appearing a single time and roughly 6% taken by the ten largest. This TCR derives from a human donor who was either an allogeneic HSCT recipient or a stem cell or donor lymphocyte infusion donor (not recorded which). It is not recorded whose cells these are; they may come from a transplant donor. Material: blood, either unsorted or a sorted T cell fraction (not recorded which). The V gene is TRBV25-1, the J gene TRBJ1-2; D may be TRBD1 (5 bases). The DNA of the CDR3 is TGTGCCAGCAGTGATGTGGGCAGGGCTAACTATGGCTACACCTTC. It codes for CASSDVGRANYGYTF.